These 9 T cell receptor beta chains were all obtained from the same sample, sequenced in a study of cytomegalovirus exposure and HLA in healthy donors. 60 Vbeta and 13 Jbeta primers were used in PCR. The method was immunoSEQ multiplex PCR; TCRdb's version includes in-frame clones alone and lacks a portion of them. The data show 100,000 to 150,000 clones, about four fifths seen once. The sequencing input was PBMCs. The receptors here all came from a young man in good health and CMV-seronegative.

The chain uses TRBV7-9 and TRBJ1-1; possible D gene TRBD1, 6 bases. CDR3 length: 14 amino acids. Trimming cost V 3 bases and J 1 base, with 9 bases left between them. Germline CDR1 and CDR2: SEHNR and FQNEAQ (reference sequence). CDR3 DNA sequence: TGTGCCAGCAGCTTCGGACAGCCGAACACTGAAGCTTTCTTT. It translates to CASSFGQPNTEAFF.

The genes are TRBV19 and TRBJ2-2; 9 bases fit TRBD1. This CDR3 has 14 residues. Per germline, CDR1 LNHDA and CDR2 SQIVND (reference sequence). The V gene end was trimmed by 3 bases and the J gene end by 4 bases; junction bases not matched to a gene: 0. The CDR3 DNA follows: TGTGCCAGTAGTATGACAGGGGGCACCGGGGAGCTGTTTTTT. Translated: CASSMTGGTGELFF.

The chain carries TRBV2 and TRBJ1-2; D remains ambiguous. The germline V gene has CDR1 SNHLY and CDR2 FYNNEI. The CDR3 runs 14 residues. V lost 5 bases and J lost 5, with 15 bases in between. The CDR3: CASSRGPPEYGYTF. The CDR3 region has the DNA TGTGCCAGCAGTCGAGGGCCTCCGGAATATGGCTACACCTTC.

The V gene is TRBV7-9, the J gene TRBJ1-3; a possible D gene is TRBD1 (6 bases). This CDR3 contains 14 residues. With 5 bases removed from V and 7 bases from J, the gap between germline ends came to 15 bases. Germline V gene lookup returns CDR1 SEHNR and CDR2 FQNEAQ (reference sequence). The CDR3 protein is CASSTGYLPNTIYF. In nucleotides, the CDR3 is TGTGCCAGCAGCACAGGGTATCTTCCGAACACCATATATTTT.

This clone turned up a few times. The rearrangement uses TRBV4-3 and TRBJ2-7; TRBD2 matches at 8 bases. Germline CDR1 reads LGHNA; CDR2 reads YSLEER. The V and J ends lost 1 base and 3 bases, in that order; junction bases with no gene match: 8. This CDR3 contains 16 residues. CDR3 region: CASSQGSRGDLYEQYF. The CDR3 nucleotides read TGCGCCAGCAGCCAAGGGTCGCGGGGGGATCTCTACGAGCAGTACTTC.

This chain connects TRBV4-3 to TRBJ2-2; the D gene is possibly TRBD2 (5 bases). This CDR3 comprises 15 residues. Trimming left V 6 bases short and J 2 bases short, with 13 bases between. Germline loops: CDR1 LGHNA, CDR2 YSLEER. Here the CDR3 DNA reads TGCGCCAGCAGAGAGGGCAGTTACAACACCGGGGAGCTGTTTTTT. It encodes CASREGSYNTGELFF.

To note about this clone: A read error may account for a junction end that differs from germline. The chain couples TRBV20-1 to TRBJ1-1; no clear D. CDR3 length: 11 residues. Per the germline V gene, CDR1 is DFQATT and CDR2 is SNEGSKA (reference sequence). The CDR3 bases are TGTTTGCTACCATCCGGTGCTGAAGCTTTCTTT. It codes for CLLPSGAEAFF.

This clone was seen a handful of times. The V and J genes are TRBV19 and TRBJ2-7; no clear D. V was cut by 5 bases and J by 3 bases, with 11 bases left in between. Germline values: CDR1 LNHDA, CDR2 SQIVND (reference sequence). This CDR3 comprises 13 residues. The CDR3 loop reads CASSLEPSYEQYF. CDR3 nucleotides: TGTGCCAGTAGTTTGGAGCCTAGCTACGAGCAGTACTTC.

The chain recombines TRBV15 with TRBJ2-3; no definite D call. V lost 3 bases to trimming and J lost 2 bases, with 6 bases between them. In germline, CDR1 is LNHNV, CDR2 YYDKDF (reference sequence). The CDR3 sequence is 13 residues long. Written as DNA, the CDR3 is TGTGCCACCAGCAGGTACAACACAGATACGCAGTATTTT. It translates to CATSRYNTDTQYF.